Sequencing of this T cell receptor (beta chain) was carried out in a study of metastatic and nonmetastatic thyroid tumors. Study overall: Repertoire comparison spanned blood and tumor or nodule tissue of malignant and benign thyroid patients.

Thyroid surgery took place with no prior treatment in any patient. TCRdb called clones again from the PCR reads with MiXCR. Counted here are 20,000 to 30,000 clones, over 10% occurring once; the ten biggest clones make up 4.5% to 6%. V lost 4 bases, J lost 1 base, and 10 bases lay in between. The CDR3 consists of 13 residues. The germline V gene encodes CDR1 GTSNPN and CDR2 SVGIG (reference sequence). In its sample, this clone was seen many times. This sequence was found in a female donor with papillary thyroid cancer or a benign thyroid nodule (not recorded which). Some clones in this sample may be carry-over from other donors' samples. The specimen was blood. The chain combines TRBV30 with TRBJ1-1; no clear D gene. DNA of the CDR3: TGTGCCTGGAAGAGACGTTGGAACACTGAAGCTTTCTTT. Its translation: CAWKRRWNTEAFF.